This T cell receptor beta chain was identified in a study of beta chain features in type 1 diabetes. Study as a whole: Summed over all samples, the examined sorted cells came to 95 million to 130 million.

Expressed TCRB transcripts were sequenced because the isolated RNA had all been reverse transcribed beforehand. Profiled with immunoSEQ multiplex PCR; TCRdb holds only in-frame clones, not every one. This table holds about 230,000 clones, 9.6% found once. This clone was counted a few times. Its target is not known. Study-wide results and caveats: Among all four CD4+ subsets, Type 1 diabetes patients had TCRB CDR3s that were moderately but significantly shorter. A cDNA-based sequencing approach could over-represent cells with high TCR expression.

CDR1 and CDR2 from the germline V gene are GTSNPN and SVGIG (reference sequence). The CDR3 loop spans 17 amino acids. V lost 0 bases and J 3 bases, leaving 20 bases between the germline ends. The sequenced material came from naive CD4+ T cells from blood. The V gene is TRBV30, the J gene TRBJ1-1; tentative D call: TRBD1 (5 bases). This sequence originates from a woman aged 18-29 years in good health. The CDR3 DNA sequence: TGTGCCTGGAGTGTATCCCGTACGGGGGAGGCGGACACTGAAGCTTTCTTT. This encodes CAWSVSRTGEADTEAFF.